One and the same sample provided the 30 T cell receptor beta chains below, sequenced in a study of T cell responses to AZD1222 COVID-19 vaccine. TCRdb's table, derived via immunoSEQ multiplex PCR, lists solely in-frame clones and lacks some. The profile shows roughly 24,000 clones, 88% of them singletons. Sequenced here: peripheral blood, sampled 28 days after the second AZD1222 dose. The source of these receptors is an adult who received the AZD1222 COVID-19 vaccine.

This sequence joins TRBV11-2 and TRBJ2-3; 9 bases are shared with TRBD1. This CDR3 spans 17 amino acids. V dropped 5 bases and J dropped 2; count of bases not matched to a gene: 11. Germline V gene lookup returns CDR1 SGHAT and CDR2 FQNNGV. CDR3 bases: TGTGCCAGCAGCCCATTCAGGACAGGGGCGCCCACAGATACGCAGTATTTT. It yields the protein CASSPFRTGAPTDTQYF.

V usage is TRBV2 and J usage is TRBJ2-1; possibly TRBD1 for D (8 bases). The V gene's germline CDR1 is SNHLY and CDR2 FYNNEI. V shed 6 bases and J shed 5 bases, with 17 bases lying between them. This CDR3 comprises 15 residues. CDR3 coding DNA: TGTGCCAGCAGCGTTGACAGGGGAGGGAACAATGAGCAGTTCTTC. Its protein product is CASSVDRGGNNEQFF.

The V and J genes are TRBV10-3 and TRBJ2-5, with unresolved D. Germline CDR1 and CDR2: ENHRY and SYGVKD. Deletions cut 0 bases from V and 2 bases from J, with 10 bases between. CDR3 length: 15 residues. CDR3 in DNA: TGTGCCATCAGTGAGTCTGGTTTAGGTCAAGAGACCCAGTACTTC. Its protein product is CAISESGLGQETQYF.

The chain combines TRBV5-5 with TRBJ2-1, with no clear D. The germline CDR1 and CDR2 sequences are SGHKS and YYEKEE (reference sequence). V shed 0 bases and J shed 10 bases, with 5 bases lying between them. The CDR3 extends over 11 amino acids. CDR3 amino acids: CASSLVGEQFF. The CDR3 bases are TGTGCCAGCAGCTTGGTGGGCGAGCAGTTCTTC.

The rearrangement joins TRBV4-3 to TRBJ2-7, with D possibly matching TRBD1 (6 bases). Germline CDR1 LGHNA, CDR2 YSLEER. V was shortened by 0 bases and J by 2 bases, with 8 bases between the two germline ends. The CDR3 extends over 14 amino acids. The CDR3 sequence: CASSQDRGTYEQYF. CDR3 nucleotides: TGCGCCAGCAGCCAAGACAGGGGAACCTACGAGCAGTACTTC.

This chain connects TRBV5-5 to TRBJ1-2; D gene unclear. CDR1 and CDR2 from the germline V gene are SGHKS and YYEKEE (reference sequence). This CDR3 region has 14 residues. V shed 4 bases and J shed 4 bases, with 14 bases lying between them. The CDR3 nucleotides are TGTGCCAGCAGCCCCGGTAGGGAACTCTATGGCTACACCTTC. Translating gives CASSPGRELYGYTF.

V and J are TRBV10-1 and TRBJ1-1; D gene unclear. V was cut by 5 bases and J by 4 bases, with 17 bases left in between. This CDR3 is 15 amino acids long. Germline values: CDR1 WNHNN, CDR2 SYGVQD (reference sequence). Here the CDR3 reads CASSPVRSVSTEAFF. As DNA, the CDR3 is TGCGCCAGCAGTCCCGTTCGATCGGTCAGCACTGAAGCTTTCTTT.

The chain carries TRBV27 and TRBJ1-2; 7 positions match TRBD1. Trimming at V came to 2 bases and at J to 4 bases, leaving 1 base not matched to a gene. The CDR3 is made up of 13 amino acids. CDR1 and CDR2 (germline): MNHEY, SMNVEV (reference sequence). The CDR3 here is CASSLGTAYGYTF. CDR3 sequence (DNA): TGTGCCAGCAGTTTAGGGACAGCCTATGGCTACACCTTC.

This chain connects TRBV2 to TRBJ1-2, with D possibly being TRBD1 (5 bases). This CDR3 comprises 16 residues. The germline V gene encodes CDR1 SNHLY and CDR2 FYNNEI. V was shortened by 0 bases and J by 4 bases, with 15 bases between the two germline ends. The CDR3, as DNA: TGTGCCAGCAGTGAAGCCAAGGGACGGTCCCTCTATGGCTACACCTTC. This codes for CASSEAKGRSLYGYTF.

This rearrangement joins TRBV6-5 to TRBJ1-1; no clear D. In germline, CDR1 is MNHEY, CDR2 SVGAGI. This CDR3 is built from 14 residues. Trimming pared 2 bases from V and 1 base from J, leaving 8 bases between. As DNA, the CDR3 is TGTGCCAGCAGTTACGTGTCAGAGAACACTGAAGCTTTCTTT. Protein product: CASSYVSENTEAFF.

The V gene is TRBV28, the J gene TRBJ2-7; TRBD2 is a possible D gene (5 bases). V was trimmed by 10 bases and J by 4 bases, leaving 20 bases between them. CDR3 length: 14 residues. CDR1 and CDR2 (germline): MDHEN, SYDVKM. The CDR3 here is CAIGVGGFSYEQYF. In DNA, the CDR3 is TGTGCCATTGGGGTTGGCGGGTTTAGTTACGAGCAGTACTTC.

V gene TRBV6-5 combines with J gene TRBJ2-7; D is ambiguous. This CDR3 is 15 amino acids long. Trimming took off 5 bases at V and 0 bases at J, with 14 bases between the two ends. The germline CDR1 and CDR2 sequences are MNHEY and SVGAGI. The CDR3 is CASSKSYQSSYEQYF. The CDR3 region has the DNA TGTGCCAGCAGTAAGAGCTACCAAAGCTCCTACGAGCAGTACTTC.

V and J are TRBV6-5 and TRBJ2-1; D ambiguous. Trimming removed 6 bases at V and 1 base at J, with 13 bases between. The CDR3 is made up of 15 amino acids. The germline gives CDR1 MNHEY, CDR2 SVGAGI. For the CDR3, the DNA is TGTGCCAGCAGGGCCTTGGGCGGTTCCTACAATGAGCAGTTCTTC. Its protein product is CASRALGGSYNEQFF.

The rearrangement uses TRBV7-2 and TRBJ1-1; 8 nucleotides agree with TRBD1. The CDR3 totals 13 residues. CDR1 is SGHTA and CDR2 is FQGNSA in the germline V gene. J gave up 4 bases and V 8 bases, and 6 bases lay outside the gene matches. The CDR3 is CASVGQGGTEAFF. The CDR3 DNA sequence: TGTGCCAGCGTAGGACAGGGCGGCACTGAAGCTTTCTTT.

This chain joins TRBV5-4 and TRBJ1-1, with D unclear. This CDR3 is 15 amino acids long. V was clipped by 4 bases and J by 1 base, with 14 bases between them. Germline-derived CDR1 and CDR2 are SGHNT and YYREEE (reference sequence). The CDR3 coding sequence is TGTGCCAGCAGCGGTACTGCGGGGTGGAACACTGAAGCTTTCTTT. This gives the protein CASSGTAGWNTEAFF. The variable domain in full, with the rest retrieved from reference TRBV5-4 and TRBJ1-1, is ETGVTQSPTHLIKTRGQQVTLRCSSQSGHNTVSWYQQALGQGPQFIFQYYREEENGRGNFPPRFSGLQFPNYSSELNVNALELDDSALYLCASSGTAGWNTEAFFGQGTRLTVV.

The gene calls are TRBV28 and TRBJ2-7; the D is unclear. CDR3 length: 13 residues. Germline V gene data show CDR1 as MDHEN and CDR2 as SYDVKM. V lost 2 bases and J lost 6, with 11 bases in between. The CDR3 here is CASSLVGFSEQYF. CDR3 DNA: TGTGCCAGCAGTTTAGTGGGGTTTTCCGAGCAGTACTTC.

V and J are TRBV5-4 and TRBJ1-1, with D perhaps TRBD1 (5 bases). Trimming shortened V by 1 base and J by 5 bases, and 9 bases separated the two germline ends. The CDR3 has 13 amino acids. Germline V gives CDR1 SGHNT, CDR2 YYREEE (reference sequence). CDR3 protein: CASSLNGGTEAFF. The CDR3 coding sequence is TGTGCCAGCAGCTTGAACGGGGGGACTGAAGCTTTCTTT.

V is TRBV7-2 and J is TRBJ2-1; 13 positions match TRBD2. After removal of 1 base from V and 8 bases from J, the junction contained 5 bases not matched to a gene. Germline loops: CDR1 SGHTA, CDR2 FQGNSA. This CDR3 has 16 residues. The CDR3 loop reads CASSLGLLAGGHEQFF. CDR3 nucleotides: TGTGCCAGCAGCTTAGGTTTACTAGCGGGGGGGCATGAGCAGTTCTTC.

This rearrangement joins TRBV7-3 to TRBJ2-1, with 12 bases lining up with TRBD2. The CDR3 length is 17 residues. With 5 bases clipped from V and 6 bases from J, the junction kept 11 bases outside the gene matches. The V gene's germline CDR1 is SGHTA and CDR2 FQGTGA. CDR3 protein: CASSPTRGTSGFNEQFF. The CDR3 coding sequence is TGTGCCAGCAGCCCAACTAGGGGGACTAGCGGGTTCAATGAGCAGTTCTTC.

The chain carries TRBV12-5 and TRBJ2-1; D possibly corresponds to TRBD1 (8 bases). The CDR3 consists of 16 residues. Germline assignment: CDR1 LGHNT and CDR2 FRNRAP. V lost 0 bases and J 4 bases, leaving 13 bases between the germline ends. The CDR3 region is CASGLVQGGAYNEQFF. In DNA form, the CDR3 reads TGTGCTAGTGGTTTGGTACAGGGGGGGGCATACAATGAGCAGTTCTTC.

This clone appeared a single time. The rearrangement uses TRBV6-1 and TRBJ2-1, with 11 bases fitting TRBD2. After removal of 3 bases from V and 8 bases from J, the junction contained 6 bases not matched to a gene. The CDR3 totals 15 residues. Germline values: CDR1 MNHNS, CDR2 SASEGT. CDR3 nucleotides: TGTGCCAGCAGTGAGATAGCGGGGGGGAGGGATGAGCAGTTCTTC. Its protein is CASSEIAGGRDEQFF.

The CDR3 DNA sequence: TGTGCCAGCAGCCGGACAGGATACTCTGGGGCCAACGTCCTGACTTTC. This sequence encodes CASSRTGYSGANVLTF. V gene TRBV14 combines with J gene TRBJ2-6; 7 positions match TRBD1. CDR3 length: 16 residues. The V gene end was trimmed by 4 bases and the J gene end by 0 bases; junction bases not matched to a gene: 3. Per the germline V gene, CDR1 is SGHDN and CDR2 is FVKESK.

This clone was picked up one time. This chain joins TRBV29-1 and TRBJ2-3; D not resolved. The CDR3 has 13 amino acids. V lost 4 bases to trimming and J lost 2 bases, with 10 bases between them. Per germline, CDR1 SQVTM and CDR2 ANQGSEA. The chain's CDR3 is CSVGGGDTDTQYF. DNA of the CDR3: TGCAGCGTTGGTGGCGGCGACACAGATACGCAGTATTTT.

This rearrangement joins TRBV6-1 to TRBJ2-4, with 7 nucleotides matching TRBD1. V gave up 2 bases and J gave up 7 bases; unmatched junction bases: 11. Germline V gene data show CDR1 as MNHNS and CDR2 as SASEGT. There are 16 residues in the CDR3. DNA for the CDR3: TGTGCCAGCAGTGAACTGGCAGGGGGTGAGGGGAACATTCAGTACTTC. Amino acid sequence: CASSELAGGEGNIQYF.

In this sample, this clone turned up a few times. The chain employs TRBV3-1 (or the pseudogene TRBV3-2) and TRBJ2-5; 11 bases line up with TRBD2. In germline, CDR1 is LGHDT, CDR2 YNNKEL (reference sequence). The CDR3 contains 14 residues. Trimming at V came to 4 bases and at J to 5 bases, leaving 3 bases not matched to a gene. CDR3 region: CASSPPSGGETQYF. Written as DNA, the CDR3 is TGTGCCAGCAGCCCTCCTAGCGGGGGGGAGACCCAGTACTTC.

V usage is TRBV10-3 and J usage is TRBJ1-2, with D possibly matching TRBD1 (5 bases). V was clipped by 10 bases and J by 8 bases, with 20 bases between them. Germline values: CDR1 ENHRY, CDR2 SYGVKD. The CDR3 has 13 residues. CDR3 protein: CATGRRDGQGYTF. The CDR3, as DNA: TGTGCCACTGGACGACGGGACGGCCAGGGCTACACCTTC.

This sequence joins TRBV11-2 and TRBJ2-5, with D possibly matching TRBD1 (5 bases). V dropped 4 bases and J dropped 2 bases, with 8 bases sitting between them. The CDR3 is made up of 13 amino acids. Looked up from germline, CDR1 is SGHAT and CDR2 is FQNNGV. The CDR3 DNA reads TGTGCCAGCAGCTCGCGACAGCAAGAGACCCAGTACTTC. This sequence encodes CASSSRQQETQYF.

The chain recombines TRBV6-2 or TRBV6-3 with TRBJ2-4; 9 bases align to TRBD2. CDR3 size: 17 residues. V trimming: 0 bases; J trimming: 7 bases; junction bases outside the gene matches: 10. Germline V CDR1 and CDR2: MNHEY, SVGEGT. CDR3 DNA sequence: TGTGCCAGCAGTTACTCAAGGGATAGCGGGGGACGGAACATTCAGTACTTC. It specifies CASSYSRDSGGRNIQYF.

The chain links TRBV7-3 to TRBJ2-3; 15 nucleotides match TRBD2. With 4 bases clipped from V and 6 bases from J, the junction kept 5 bases outside the gene matches. The CDR3 is made up of 16 amino acids. In germline, CDR1 is SGHTA, CDR2 FQGTGA. CDR3: CASSSGLAGGMDTQYF. CDR3 nucleotide sequence: TGTGCCAGCAGCTCCGGACTAGCGGGGGGGATGGATACGCAGTATTTT.

The genes are TRBV29-1 and TRBJ2-3, with 11 bases lining up with TRBD2. Germline V gives CDR1 SQVTM, CDR2 ANQGSEA. CDR3 length equals 14 residues. The junction had 7 bases not matched to a gene; V was cut back by 7 bases and J by 4 bases. CDR3 sequence (DNA): TGCAGCGCCTCTAGCGGGGGGTGGGCAGATACGCAGTATTTT. This encodes CSASSGGWADTQYF.